The clone carrying this T cell receptor beta chain was observed at least ten times. The target antigen is unknown. This sample was taken from a study of T-cell reconstitution after alpha-beta-depleted transplantation in children. Whole-study findings and limits: Where some patients showed high TCRbeta diversity at day 60, it came from recipient T cells and thymic progenitors that had survived. Roughly two months post-transplant, alpha-beta T cells reportedly originated from several hundred graft clones that had expanded. Diversity and T-cell counts at one year after transplant derived mostly from new T cells.

The germline CDR1 and CDR2 sequences are SGHVS and FNYEAQ. Trimming pared 1 base from V and 4 bases from J, leaving 17 bases between. The CDR3 has 17 residues. TCRbeta library construction was performed incorporating unique molecular identifiers. One entry per CDR3 protein results from TCRdb running MiXCR on the PCR reads. Of about 200,000 distinct CDR3 sequences in the sample, 5% to 7.5% are singletons; the top ten hold roughly 4.8%. This sequence joins TRBV7-6 and TRBJ1-3; no reliable D call. The material was PBMCs, obtained before TCRalphabeta/CD19-depleted stem cell transplant. This TCR was sampled from a girl under two years old with combined immunodeficiency, due to receive a stem cell transplant. The CDR3 region has the DNA TGTGCCAGCAGCTTAGACCTGAGGTCCCCGGTGGGAAACACCATATATTTT. It specifies CASSLDLRSPVGNTIYF.